A single sample is the source of the 25 T cell receptor beta chains below, sequenced in a study of early T cells in non-severe SARS-CoV-2 infection. Each CDR3 protein gets one entry after TCRdb re-called the 5' RACE reads with MiXCR. The data show approximately 76,000 distinct CDR3 sequences, with 9% to 13% seen just once and under 3% held by the top ten. The specimen sequenced was whole blood. Receptors originate from an adult who was a healthcare worker with PCR-confirmed SARS-CoV-2 infection or an uninfected control (not recorded which).

This chain joins TRBV28 and TRBJ2-7, with 10 bases lining up with TRBD2. The CDR3 is made up of 17 amino acids. After removal of 3 bases from V and 4 bases from J, the junction contained 12 bases not matched to a gene. Germline CDR1 MDHEN, CDR2 SYDVKM. The CDR3 here is CASSFFRRETSGYEQYF. The CDR3 DNA sequence: TGTGCCAGCAGTTTCTTTCGACGGGAGACTAGCGGGTACGAGCAGTACTTC.

This clonotype appeared many times. V and J are TRBV11-2 and TRBJ2-1; 12 bases agree with TRBD2. In germline, CDR1 is SGHAT, CDR2 FQNNGV. V gave up 5 bases and J gave up 4 bases; unmatched junction bases: 6. The length of the CDR3 is 16 residues. This chain's CDR3 is CASSLIGLAGYNEQFF. In nucleotides, the CDR3 is TGTGCCAGCAGCCTAATCGGACTAGCGGGGTACAATGAGCAGTTCTTC.

The J gene is TRBJ2-7, the V gene TRBV5-1, with D maybe TRBD2 (6 bases). CDR3 size: 12 residues. V was clipped by 4 bases and J by 7 bases, with 12 bases between them. Germline CDR1 reads SGHRS; CDR2 reads YFSETQ. The CDR3 nucleotides read TGCGCCAGCAGCCAACGACGGGGGGAGCAGTACTTC. It specifies CASSQRRGEQYF.

In this sample, this clonotype turned up many times. The V gene is TRBV5-4, the J gene TRBJ2-5; TRBD1 matches 11 bases. The CDR3 has 15 amino acids. With V trimmed by 4 bases and J by 4 bases, 6 bases remained unmatched. CDR1 and CDR2 (germline): SGHNT, YYREEE (reference sequence). In DNA, the CDR3 is TGTGCCAGCAGCCCCCGGACAGGGGGCGTAGAGACCCAGTACTTC. Protein product: CASSPRTGGVETQYF.

The chain couples TRBV20-1 to TRBJ1-2, with D hard to call. CDR1 and CDR2 from the germline V gene are DFQATT and SNEGSKA (reference sequence). Trimming left V 4 bases short and J 2 bases short, with 20 bases between. CDR3 length: 16 residues. The CDR3 spells CSANPGPLGNNYGYTF. CDR3 nucleotide sequence: TGCAGTGCTAACCCGGGTCCACTCGGTAACAACTATGGCTACACCTTC.

V is TRBV5-1 and J is TRBJ1-3; D gene ambiguous. V dropped 5 bases and J dropped 4 bases, with 4 bases sitting between them. The germline V gene encodes CDR1 SGHRS and CDR2 YFSETQ. The CDR3 extends over 11 amino acids. For the CDR3, the DNA is TGCGCCAGCAGGGGGGGAAACACCATATATTTT. Translating it yields CASRGGNTIYF.

This chain uses TRBV27 with TRBJ2-3, with D possibly TRBD2 on 6 matching bases. Germline CDR1 MNHEY, CDR2 SMNVEV (reference sequence). Trimming stripped 3 bases from V and 4 bases from J, with 14 bases between. The CDR3 consists of 15 residues. The CDR3 DNA sequence: TGTGCCAGCAGTTTTGGCGGGGTGAACGCAGATACGCAGTATTTT. It yields the protein CASSFGGVNADTQYF.

The genes are TRBV10-1 and TRBJ2-3; weak D call: TRBD1 (6 bases). Per the germline V gene, CDR1 is WNHNN and CDR2 is SYGVQD (reference sequence). The CDR3 covers 16 residues. Deletions cut 2 bases from V and 2 bases from J, with 14 bases between. The CDR3 is CASSEGPAGDTDTQYF. CDR3 bases: TGCGCCAGCAGTGAGGGTCCGGCAGGGGACACAGATACGCAGTATTTT.

This clonotype was observed many times. The rearrangement uses TRBV19 and TRBJ2-7; 8 bases are shared with TRBD1. Germline lookup yields CDR1 LNHDA and CDR2 SQIVND (reference sequence). The junction had 8 bases not matched to a gene; V was cut back by 7 bases and J by 6 bases. The CDR3 consists of 13 residues. The CDR3 nucleotides read TGTGCCAGTAAAAGGTCGCAGGGGGCCGAGCAGTACTTC. Translated: CASKRSQGAEQYF.

This clonotype was counted ten times or more. The V call is TRBV11-2, the J call TRBJ2-1, with D possibly TRBD2 on 6 matching bases. The germline V and J ends were trimmed by 5 bases and 0 bases, with 14 bases remaining between them. Germline CDR1 and CDR2: SGHAT and FQNNGV. The CDR3 totals 16 residues. CDR3 amino acids: CASSLGLPSSYNEQFF. The CDR3 DNA sequence: TGTGCCAGCAGCCTGGGACTTCCGAGCTCCTACAATGAGCAGTTCTTC.

V is TRBV28 and J is TRBJ1-1, with a possible D match to TRBD1 (6 bases). V dropped 5 bases and J dropped 8 bases, with 12 bases sitting between them. This CDR3 has 12 amino acids. The germline V gene encodes CDR1 MDHEN and CDR2 SYDVKM. The CDR3 sequence: CASSTAGTEAFF. The DNA of the CDR3 is TGTGCCAGCAGTACCGCCGGGACAGAAGCTTTCTTT.

Ten or more counts support this clonotype. The chain has TRBV7-9 and TRBJ2-1; the D gene is possibly TRBD2 (5 bases). The CDR3 consists of 15 residues. Trimming cost V 4 bases and J 5 bases, with 15 bases left between them. Germline V gene lookup returns CDR1 SEHNR and CDR2 FQNEAQ (reference sequence). The CDR3 protein is CASSYTVLVHNEQFF. The CDR3 nucleotides are TGTGCCAGCAGCTACACAGTACTAGTGCACAATGAGCAGTTCTTC.

This clonotype was recorded at least ten times. The J gene is TRBJ2-3, the V gene TRBV24-1; 11 bases are shared with TRBD2. With 5 bases clipped from V and 2 bases from J, the junction kept 8 bases outside the gene matches. The CDR3 has 17 amino acids. Germline CDR1 and CDR2: KGHDR and SFDVKD. CDR3 sequence: CATSALTSGMPTDTQYF. Written as DNA, the CDR3 is TGTGCCACCAGTGCCCTGACTAGCGGGATGCCCACAGATACGCAGTATTTT.

This clonotype has at least ten counts. The chain carries TRBV7-8 and TRBJ2-3; possible D gene TRBD2, 5 bases. Trimming stripped 2 bases from V and 0 bases from J, with 15 bases between. The CDR3 consists of 17 residues. The germline V gene encodes CDR1 SGHVS and CDR2 FQNEAQ. The chain's CDR3 is CASSLNAQWTSTDTQYF. In DNA, the CDR3 is TGTGCCAGCAGCTTAAATGCACAGTGGACTAGCACAGATACGCAGTATTTT.

There are many counts of this clonotype. The chain is built from TRBV18 and TRBJ1-1; D is perhaps TRBD1 (5 bases). This CDR3 has 14 amino acids. From germline, CDR1 is KGHSH and CDR2 LQKENI. V was shortened by 4 bases and J by 7 bases, with 16 bases between the two germline ends. The CDR3 nucleotides are TGTGCCAGCTCACTCCTGGGGGGGGGAGATGAAGCTTTCTTT. Its protein is CASSLLGGGDEAFF.

V usage is TRBV29-1 and J usage is TRBJ1-1; TRBD1 matches 7 bases. This CDR3 comprises 12 residues. Germline lookup yields CDR1 SQVTM and CDR2 ANQGSEA. The trim removed 6 bases at V and 4 bases at J, leaving 5 bases unmatched. The CDR3 loop is CSVEQGSTEAFF. The CDR3 DNA reads as TGCAGCGTCGAACAGGGGAGCACTGAAGCTTTCTTT.

In this sample, this clonotype turned up many times. This chain links TRBV20-1 with TRBJ2-1; TRBD1 agrees at 10 bases. CDR1 is DFQATT and CDR2 is SNEGSKA in the germline V gene (reference sequence). Losses at the gene ends were 5 bases for V and 7 bases for J; bases not matched to a gene: 8. The CDR3 has 14 amino acids. The CDR3 sequence is CSAARDRGRNEQFF. The DNA of the CDR3 is TGCAGTGCTGCGAGGGACAGGGGACGGAATGAGCAGTTCTTC.

This clonotype has at least ten counts. This rearrangement joins TRBV6-5 to TRBJ1-3, with 7 bases identical to TRBD1. CDR3 length equals 16 residues. Unmatched junction bases numbered 10, after V lost 5 bases and J lost 3 bases. Germline values: CDR1 MNHEY, CDR2 SVGAGI. This CDR3 reads CASSPAGTAGGNTIYF. CDR3 nucleotides: TGTGCCAGCAGTCCCGCCGGGACAGCCGGTGGAAACACCATATATTTT.

This clonotype occurred many times. This sequence joins TRBV27 and TRBJ1-2; maybe TRBD1 (6 bases). CDR1 is MNHEY and CDR2 is SMNVEV in the germline V gene (reference sequence). CDR3 length: 16 residues. Trimming took off 8 bases at V and 0 bases at J, with 19 bases between the two ends. CDR3 residues: CASAGASGQTNYGYTF. The CDR3 DNA reads as TGTGCCAGCGCAGGGGCCTCAGGACAAACTAACTATGGCTACACCTTC.

Concerning this clonotype: This CDR3 is missing its conserved last phenylalanine or tryptophan, likely due to a read error. Because the CDR3's place on the DNA is in doubt, the DNA is left out and the CDR3 is given as listed by TCRdb. The chain recombines TRBV7-6 with TRBJ2-7; TRBD2, the table's D call, lacks a check against the DNA. 13 amino acids form the CDR3, both terminal residues included. The germline V gene encodes CDR1 SGHVS and CDR2 FNYEAQ. The CDR3 loop reads CASSFLGLAGGPG.

The chain recombines TRBV5-1 with TRBJ2-7, with no clear D. Trimming pared 5 bases from V and 4 bases from J, leaving 16 bases between. The CDR3 consists of 14 residues. Germline V gene sequence: CDR1 SGHRS, CDR2 YFSETQ. CDR3 residues: CASSPQDPRYEQYF. CDR3 DNA sequence: TGCGCCAGCAGTCCTCAGGACCCTCGGTACGAGCAGTACTTC.

This chain links TRBV20-1 with TRBJ2-7, with 14 positions matching TRBD2. This CDR3 is 16 amino acids long. The J segment lost 7 bases and the V segment lost 2 bases, leaving 10 bases of the junction unmatched. Germline CDR1 reads DFQATT; CDR2 reads SNEGSKA (reference sequence). The CDR3 region is CSARPTGLAGVGEQYF. The CDR3 DNA follows: TGCAGTGCTAGACCTACGGGACTAGCGGGAGTAGGGGAGCAGTACTTC.

The chain combines TRBV28 with TRBJ1-1; D call uncertain. Germline loops: CDR1 MDHEN, CDR2 SYDVKM. V was shortened by 3 bases and J by 5 bases, with 19 bases between the two germline ends. This CDR3 spans 16 amino acids. The CDR3 sequence: CASSFSGPRQPTEAFF. DNA for the CDR3: TGTGCCAGCAGTTTTTCAGGTCCCCGGCAACCGACTGAAGCTTTCTTT. The entire variable domain, with the rest obtained from reference TRBV28 and TRBJ1-1, is as follows: DVKVTQSSRYLVKRTGEKVFLECVQDMDHENMFWYRQDPGLGLRLIYFSYDVKMKEKGDIPEGYSVSREKKERFSLILESASTNQTSMYLCASSFSGPRQPTEAFFGQGTRLTVV.

The genes are TRBV28 and TRBJ1-1, with D possibly TRBD1 on 5 matching bases. Between the trimmed V and J ends, which lost 8 bases and 1 base, there was a span of 14 bases. Looked up from germline, CDR1 is MDHEN and CDR2 is SYDVKM. CDR3 length equals 14 residues. CDR3 region: CASSFSGANTEAFF. CDR3 in DNA: TGTGCCAGCTCCTTTTCCGGGGCGAACACTGAAGCTTTCTTT.

The rearrangement joins TRBV21-1 to TRBJ2-7; TRBD1, the table's D call, lacks a check against the DNA. TRBV21-1 is given as a pseudogene. This CDR3 is 17 amino acids long. The CDR3 nucleotides read TGTGCCAGCAGCACTCACCCCTCCGGGACACGAATCTACGAGCAGTACTTC. Translated: CASSTHPSGTRIYEQYF.